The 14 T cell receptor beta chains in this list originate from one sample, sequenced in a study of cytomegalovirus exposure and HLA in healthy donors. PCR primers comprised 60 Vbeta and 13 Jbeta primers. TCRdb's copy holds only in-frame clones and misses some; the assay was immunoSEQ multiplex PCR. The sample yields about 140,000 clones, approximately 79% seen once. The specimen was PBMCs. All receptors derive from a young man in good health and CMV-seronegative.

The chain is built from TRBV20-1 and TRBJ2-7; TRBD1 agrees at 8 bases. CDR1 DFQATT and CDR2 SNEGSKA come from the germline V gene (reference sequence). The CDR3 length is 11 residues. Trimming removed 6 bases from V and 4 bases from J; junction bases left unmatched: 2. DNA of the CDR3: TGCAGTGCCGACAGGGGTTACGAGCAGTACTTC. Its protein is CSADRGYEQYF.

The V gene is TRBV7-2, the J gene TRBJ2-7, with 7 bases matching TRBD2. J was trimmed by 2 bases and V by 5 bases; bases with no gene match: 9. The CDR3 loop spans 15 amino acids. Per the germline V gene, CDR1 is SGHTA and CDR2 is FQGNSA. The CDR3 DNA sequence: TGTGCCAGCAGCCAAGTACGGGGGGTAACCTACGAGCAGTACTTC. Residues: CASSQVRGVTYEQYF.

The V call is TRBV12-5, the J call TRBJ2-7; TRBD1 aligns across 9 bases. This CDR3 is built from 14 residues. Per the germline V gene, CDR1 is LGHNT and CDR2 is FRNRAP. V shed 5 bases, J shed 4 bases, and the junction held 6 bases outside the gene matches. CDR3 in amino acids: CASGHGTGLYEQYF. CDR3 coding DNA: TGTGCTAGTGGTCACGGGACAGGGTTATACGAGCAGTACTTC.

The CDR3 region is CASSTGNYGYTF. The CDR3 nucleotides read TGTGCCAGCAGCACCGGGAACTATGGCTACACCTTC. V and J are TRBV7-9 and TRBJ1-2, with D unclear. Germline CDR1 and CDR2: SEHNR and FQNEAQ (reference sequence). There are 12 residues in the CDR3. V dropped 5 bases and J dropped 2 bases, with 6 bases sitting between them.

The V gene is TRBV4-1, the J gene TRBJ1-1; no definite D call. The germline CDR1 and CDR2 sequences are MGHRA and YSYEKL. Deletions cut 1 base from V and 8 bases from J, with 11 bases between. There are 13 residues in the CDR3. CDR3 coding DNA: TGCGCCAGCAGCCAAGTTATAGTCAGGGAAGCTTTCTTT. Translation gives CASSQVIVREAFF.

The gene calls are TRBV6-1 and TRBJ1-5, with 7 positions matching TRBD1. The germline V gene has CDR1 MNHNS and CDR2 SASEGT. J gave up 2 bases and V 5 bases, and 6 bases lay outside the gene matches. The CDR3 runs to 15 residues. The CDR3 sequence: CASSLRGPGNQPQHF. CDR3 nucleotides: TGTGCCAGCAGTCTTAGGGGGCCGGGCAATCAGCCCCAGCATTTT.

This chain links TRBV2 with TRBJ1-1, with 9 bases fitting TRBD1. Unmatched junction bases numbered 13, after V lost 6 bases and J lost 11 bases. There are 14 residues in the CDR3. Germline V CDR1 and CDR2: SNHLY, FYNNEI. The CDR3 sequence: CASRDRTGGLRAFF. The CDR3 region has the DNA TGTGCCAGCAGGGATCGTACAGGGGGCCTACGGGCTTTCTTT.

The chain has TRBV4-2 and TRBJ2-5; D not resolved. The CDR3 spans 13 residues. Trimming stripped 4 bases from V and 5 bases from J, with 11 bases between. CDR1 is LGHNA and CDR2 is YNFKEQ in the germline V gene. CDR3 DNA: TGTGCCAGCAGCCGAGTTCTGTGGGAGACCCAGTACTTC. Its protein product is CASSRVLWETQYF.

The DNA of the CDR3 is TGTGCCAGCAGCCTCAAGGCCCGGGTGGAGAACACTGAAGCTTTCTTT. Protein: CASSLKARVENTEAFF. The rearrangement links TRBV14 to TRBJ1-1, with D unresolved. Trimming shortened V by 4 bases and J by 1 base, and 16 bases separated the two germline ends. Per the germline V gene, CDR1 is SGHDN and CDR2 is FVKESK. CDR3 length equals 16 residues.

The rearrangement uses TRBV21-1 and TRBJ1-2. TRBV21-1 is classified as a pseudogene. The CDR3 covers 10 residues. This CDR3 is CASRVRGYTF. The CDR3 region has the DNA TGTGCCAGCAGGGTGCGCGGCTACACCTTC.

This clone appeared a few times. The CDR3 nucleotides read TGTGCCAGCAGTGAAAGTGGGACACTTGGGGAAAAACTGTTTTTT. Protein sequence: CASSESGTLGEKLFF. The J gene is TRBJ1-4, the V gene TRBV6-1, with D perhaps matching TRBD1 (6 bases). The V and J ends lost 2 bases and 8 bases respectively, with 15 bases between them. Germline CDR1 and CDR2: MNHNS and SASEGT. The CDR3 has 15 amino acids.

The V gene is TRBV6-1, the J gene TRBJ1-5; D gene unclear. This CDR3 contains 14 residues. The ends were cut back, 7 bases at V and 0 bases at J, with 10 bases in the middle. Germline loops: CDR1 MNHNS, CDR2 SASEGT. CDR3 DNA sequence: TGTGCCAGCATAGAAAATTATAGCAATCAGCCCCAGCATTTT. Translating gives CASIENYSNQPQHF.

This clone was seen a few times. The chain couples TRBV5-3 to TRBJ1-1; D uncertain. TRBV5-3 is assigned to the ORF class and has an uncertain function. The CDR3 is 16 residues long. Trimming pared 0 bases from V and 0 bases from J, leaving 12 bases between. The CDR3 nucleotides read TGTGCCAGAAGCTTGGCGGCGGGCAAAGTGAACACTGAAGCTTTCTTT. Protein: CARSLAAGKVNTEAFF.

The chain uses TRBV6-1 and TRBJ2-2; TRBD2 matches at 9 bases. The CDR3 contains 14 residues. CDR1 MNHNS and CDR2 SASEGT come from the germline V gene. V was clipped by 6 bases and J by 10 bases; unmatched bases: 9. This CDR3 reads CASSPGRGGEELFF. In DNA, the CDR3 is TGTGCCAGCAGCCCTGGGCGGGGGGGAGAGGAGCTGTTTTTT.